Here is one T cell receptor beta chain with its context. The sample originates from a study of blood T cells in healthy people across ages. PCR was performed a second time for about 7 to 11 cycles using a sample-barcoded 5' primer and a J-beta primer mix. In TCRdb, the 5' RACE reads were re-called with MiXCR into one record per CDR3 protein. The sample holds roughly 1,800,000 distinct CDR3 sequences; about 50% are singletons and the top ten take over 2%. The V gene's germline CDR1 is MGHRA and CDR2 YSYEKL. This CDR3 comprises 17 residues. V was pared by 4 bases and J by 8 bases, with 16 bases of the junction left unmatched.

Sequences were obtained from blood. The genes are TRBV4-1 and TRBJ1-4; 7 bases line up with TRBD1. The sequence came from a woman in her forties in good health. The CDR3 here is CASSPTRATGLREKLFF. The DNA of the CDR3 is TGCGCCAGCAGCCCTACAAGGGCGACAGGGCTAAGAGAAAAACTGTTTTTT.